This TCR beta chain derives from a study of PD-1 blockade in classical Hodgkin lymphoma. Concerning this clone itself: Its antigen is undetermined.

Notes on the study in general: The study reported lower baseline TCR diversity in newly diagnosed patients than in healthy donors.

CDR1 and CDR2 (germline): SGHRS, YFSETQ. This CDR3 region has 13 residues. With 4 bases clipped from V and 5 bases from J, the junction kept 6 bases outside the gene matches. Sample time point: newly diagnosed, previously untreated cHL patient sample. Sequencing was performed with immunoSEQ multiplex PCR; in TCRdb, only in-frame clones are kept and a portion is missing. Of roughly 70,000 clones listed, roughly 92% are singletons. The chain links TRBV5-1 to TRBJ2-7; 7 nucleotides align to TRBD2. The sample taken for sequencing was peripheral blood mononuclear cells (PBMCs). The clonotype originates from a human donor with classical Hodgkin lymphoma. DNA for the CDR3: TGCGCCAGCAGCCACGGGGGGAGGGACGAGCAGTACTTC. Amino acid sequence: CASSHGGRDEQYF.